The 26 T cell receptor beta chains reported below all come from one sample, sequenced in a study of T cells in Graves' hyperthyroidism and ophthalmopathy. Amplification of TCR beta CDR3 regions was performed using RNA transcripts as template. First-round RT-PCR with HTBI primers amplified the TCR CDR3 region. TCRdb ran MiXCR on the multiplex PCR reads and lists one entry per CDR3 protein. The repertoire holds hundreds of thousands of distinct CDR3 sequences, with about 43% as singletons. The sample comprised peripheral blood or thyroid tissue (not recorded which). The source is a woman aged 18 to 35 with Graves' hyperthyroidism.

On this clonotype itself: One end of the junction fails to match germline, which may point to a read error. This chain links TRBV7-9 with TRBJ2-5; D might be TRBD2 (6 bases). CDR3 length: 14 residues. Germline values: CDR1 SEHNR, CDR2 FQNEAQ (reference sequence). The CDR3 loop is CASSQVPGVETQYF. DNA of the CDR3: TGCGCCAGCAGCCAAGTGCCGGGAGTGGAGACCCAGTACTTC.

This clonotype has a count of ten or more. V is TRBV5-6 and J is TRBJ1-2; the match to TRBD1 covers 9 bases. This CDR3 spans 14 amino acids. V trimming: 4 bases; J trimming: 4 bases; junction bases outside the gene matches: 5. Germline-derived CDR1 and CDR2 are SGHDT and YYEEEE. The CDR3 is CASSQGQGLYGYTF. The DNA for the CDR3 is TGTGCCAGCAGCCAGGGACAGGGCCTCTATGGCTACACCTTC.

The rearrangement joins TRBV19 to TRBJ1-4; D not certain. Deletions cut 5 bases from V and 8 bases from J, with 21 bases between. The CDR3 length is 16 residues. The germline V gene encodes CDR1 LNHDA and CDR2 SQIVND (reference sequence). The CDR3 protein is CASSPAGPQTGEKLFF. CDR3 DNA sequence: TGTGCCAGTAGTCCCGCGGGTCCCCAAACGGGGGAAAAACTGTTTTTT.

The gene calls are TRBV20-1 and TRBJ1-2; 8 bases align to TRBD1. The CDR3 runs to 12 residues. The V gene end was trimmed by 5 bases and the J gene end by 4 bases; junction bases not matched to a gene: 3. Germline CDR1 reads DFQATT; CDR2 reads SNEGSKA (reference sequence). CDR3 sequence reads: CSAFTGGYGYTF. The CDR3 DNA reads as TGCAGTGCTTTTACAGGGGGCTATGGCTACACCTTC.

In its sample, this clonotype was seen many times. This sequence joins TRBV29-1 and TRBJ2-7, with 11 nucleotides matching TRBD1. The CDR3 sequence is 13 residues long. The germline gives CDR1 SQVTM, CDR2 ANQGSEA. The V gene end was trimmed by 6 bases and the J gene end by 4 bases; junction bases not matched to a gene: 5. Here the CDR3 DNA reads TGCAGCGTGGCCGGACAGGGGGCGTACGAGCAGTACTTC. Amino acids: CSVAGQGAYEQYF.

The table lists this clonotype with a few counts. V gene TRBV12-3 or TRBV12-4 combines with J gene TRBJ2-5; perhaps D is TRBD1 or TRBD2 (5 bases each). There are 16 residues in the CDR3. Trimming removed 3 bases at V and 5 bases at J, with 19 bases between. This chain's CDR3 is CASSFGESGMRETQYF. The CDR3 DNA sequence: TGTGCCAGCAGTTTCGGGGAGTCAGGGATGAGGGAGACCCAGTACTTC.

The chain recombines TRBV9 with TRBJ2-7, with 8 bases fitting TRBD1. The trim removed 0 bases at V and 1 base at J, leaving 0 bases unmatched. CDR3 length: 14 amino acids. Germline V gene lookup returns CDR1 SGDLS and CDR2 YYNGEE. CDR3 bases: TGTGCCAGCAGCGTAGGGGACAGGTCCTACGAGCAGTACTTC. Residues: CASSVGDRSYEQYF.

V and J are TRBV2 and TRBJ1-2; D call uncertain. This CDR3 comprises 13 residues. Trimming stripped 6 bases from V and 5 bases from J, with 13 bases between. The germline gives CDR1 SNHLY, CDR2 FYNNEI. CDR3 sequence (DNA): TGTGCCAGCAGCCTAGAATTGGTTTATGGCTACACCTTC. This codes for CASSLELVYGYTF.

This clonotype was counted many times. The V call is TRBV10-3, the J call TRBJ2-7; 11 positions agree with TRBD2. The germline V gene has CDR1 ENHRY and CDR2 SYGVKD. The CDR3 runs to 13 residues. Trimming removed 9 bases from V and 4 bases from J; junction bases left unmatched: 5. CDR3 in DNA: TGTGCCATTACTAGCGGGAGTGGGTACGAGCAGTACTTC. Residues: CAITSGSGYEQYF.

This clonotype occurred once. The gene calls are TRBV7-2 and TRBJ1-6; perhaps TRBD1 as D (5 bases). There are 16 residues in the CDR3. V was cut by 4 bases and J by 7 bases, with 17 bases left in between. Germline CDR1 and CDR2: SGHTA and FQGNSA. In nucleotides, the CDR3 is TGTGCCAGCAGCTACCAGTACGGGGGGAACAATTCACCCCTCCACTTT. This gives the protein CASSYQYGGNNSPLHF.

This clonotype was seen a few times. The V call is TRBV4-2, the J call TRBJ1-5; the D gene is possibly TRBD1 (5 bases). CDR3 length: 14 residues. Germline loops: CDR1 LGHNA, CDR2 YNFKEQ. V shed 1 base and J shed 8 bases, with 12 bases lying between them. CDR3 DNA: TGTGCCAGCAGCCAAGTTGGGGGTGGTAAGCCCCAGCATTTT. This codes for CASSQVGGGKPQHF.

The CDR3 spells CAREGLAGLWEQYF. The DNA for the CDR3 is TGTGCTAGGGAGGGACTAGCGGGTCTTTGGGAGCAGTACTTC. The V call is TRBV25-1, the J call TRBJ2-7; 12 positions match TRBD2. The CDR3 loop spans 14 amino acids. CDR1 is MGHDK and CDR2 is SYGVNS in the germline V gene.

This clonotype has more than one count but fewer than ten. This chain links TRBV6-6 with TRBJ1-3; 8 bases align to TRBD1. After removal of 10 bases from V and 4 bases from J, the junction contained 15 bases not matched to a gene. The CDR3 loop spans 16 amino acids. Germline CDR1 and CDR2: MNHNY and SVGAGI (reference sequence). The CDR3 DNA reads as TGTGCCACCCTGGATGTCCAGGGGGCGGTAGGAAACACCATATATTTT. Protein product: CATLDVQGAVGNTIYF.

The chain carries TRBV25-1 and TRBJ1-2, with 7 nucleotides matching TRBD1. Germline loops: CDR1 MGHDK, CDR2 SYGVNS. V was pared by 7 bases and J by 4 bases, with 9 bases of the junction left unmatched. The CDR3 extends over 14 amino acids. DNA for the CDR3: TGTGCCAGCATTGTGGCAGGGGGTTTCTATGGCTACACCTTC. This sequence encodes CASIVAGGFYGYTF.

The chain uses TRBV15 and TRBJ2-5, with D possibly called TRBD1 or TRBD2 (5 bases each). This CDR3 region has 15 residues. Germline V gene sequence: CDR1 LNHNV, CDR2 YYDKDF (reference sequence). V lost 1 base, J lost 5 bases, and 14 bases lay in between. The CDR3 protein is CATSRGGGVVETQYF. The CDR3 region has the DNA TGTGCCACCAGCAGAGGTGGGGGTGTTGTGGAGACCCAGTACTTC.

The chain combines TRBV7-9 with TRBJ2-2; 11 nucleotides match TRBD2. CDR1 and CDR2 from the germline V gene are SEHNR and FQNEAQ (reference sequence). Losses at the gene ends were 5 bases for V and 8 bases for J; bases not matched to a gene: 7. The CDR3 length is 15 residues. The CDR3 nucleotides are TGTGCCAGCAGCCACCCACTAGCGGGAGAAGGGGAGCTGTTTTTT. Translating gives CASSHPLAGEGELFF.

This clonotype was counted a few times. This chain joins TRBV7-2 and TRBJ1-1, with D unresolved. Germline loops: CDR1 SGHTA, CDR2 FQGNSA. The CDR3 spans 13 residues. The ends were cut back, 6 bases at V and 0 bases at J, with 8 bases in the middle. The CDR3 region is CASREELNTEAFF. Written as DNA, the CDR3 is TGTGCCAGCAGGGAGGAGTTGAACACTGAAGCTTTCTTT.

The chain is built from TRBV7-3 and TRBJ1-2; D gene ambiguous. CDR3 length: 12 residues. Germline CDR1 is SGHTA and CDR2 is FQGTGA. V was trimmed by 1 base and J by 7 bases, leaving 7 bases between them. The CDR3 here is CASSLKGIGYTF. The DNA of the CDR3 is TGTGCCAGCAGCTTAAAGGGAATTGGCTACACCTTC.

The rearrangement links TRBV7-3 to TRBJ2-3; TRBD2 matches at 12 bases. With V trimmed by 6 bases and J by 1 base, 8 bases remained unmatched. Germline V gene lookup returns CDR1 SGHTA and CDR2 FQGTGA. This CDR3 has 17 amino acids. CDR3 region: CASRHGTSGRRTDTQYF. CDR3 in DNA: TGTGCCAGCAGACACGGGACTAGCGGGCGCCGCACAGATACGCAGTATTTT.

V is TRBV2 and J is TRBJ2-2; D is perhaps TRBD1 (6 bases). This CDR3 is built from 14 residues. Trimming cost V 6 bases and J 5 bases, with 13 bases left between them. Germline V gene lookup returns CDR1 SNHLY and CDR2 FYNNEI. The DNA for the CDR3 is TGTGCCAGCAGCCAACTCCAGGGGACCGGGGAGCTGTTTTTT. This codes for CASSQLQGTGELFF.

At least ten counts were recorded for this clonotype. V is TRBV19 and J is TRBJ1-6; 9 positions agree with TRBD1. The CDR3 contains 12 residues. Losses at the gene ends were 6 bases for V and 9 bases for J; bases not matched to a gene: 0. The germline gives CDR1 LNHDA, CDR2 SQIVND (reference sequence). The CDR3 protein is CASRTGGSPLHF. The CDR3, as DNA: TGTGCCAGTAGGACAGGGGGTTCACCCCTCCACTTT.

V and J are TRBV5-1 and TRBJ2-2, with 9 bases aligning to TRBD2. CDR1 and CDR2 (germline): SGHRS, YFSETQ. CDR3 length: 16 amino acids. J gave up 8 bases and V 3 bases, and 11 bases lay outside the gene matches. CDR3 sequence (DNA): TGCGCCAGCAGCTCACTAGCGGGTGCGACAGAGGGGGAGCTGTTTTTT. Its protein is CASSSLAGATEGELFF.

This clonotype turned up a few times. V is TRBV7-2 and J is TRBJ2-7; TRBD2 matches at 8 bases. This CDR3 region has 16 residues. V was clipped by 5 bases and J by 3 bases; unmatched bases: 12. The V gene's germline CDR1 is SGHTA and CDR2 FQGNSA. This CDR3 reads CASSNRAGGNIYEQYF. DNA for the CDR3: TGTGCCAGCAGCAACAGGGCGGGGGGCAATATCTACGAGCAGTACTTC.

This clonotype was seen only a few times. The CDR3 region is CASSLSRYTEAFF. DNA of the CDR3: TGTGCCAGCAGTTTAAGCCGGTACACTGAAGCTTTCTTT. The chain is built from TRBV12-3 or TRBV12-4 and TRBJ1-1; D unclear. The germline V and J ends were trimmed by 2 bases and 3 bases, with 7 bases remaining between them. CDR3 length: 13 amino acids.

This chain links TRBV29-1 with TRBJ1-6, with 8 bases fitting TRBD1. From germline, CDR1 is SQVTM and CDR2 ANQGSEA. This CDR3 comprises 14 residues. Trimming took 4 bases from V and 6 from J; bases not matched to a gene: 5. In nucleotides, the CDR3 is TGCAGCGTTGTTGGGCAGGGGGCTAATTCACCCCTCCACTTT. Amino acid sequence: CSVVGQGANSPLHF. Variable domain in full (rest from reference TRBV29-1 and TRBJ1-6): SAVISQKPSRDICQRGTSLTIQCQVDSQVTMMFWYRQQPGQSLTLIATANQGSEATYESGFVIDKFPISRPNLTFSTLTVSNMSPEDSSIYLCSVVGQGANSPLHFGNGTRLTVT.

The chain is built from TRBV5-1 and TRBJ1-1; no definite D call. The CDR3 runs to 16 residues. CDR1 is SGHRS and CDR2 is YFSETQ in the germline V gene. V was trimmed by 3 bases and J by 3 bases, leaving 18 bases between them. The CDR3 sequence is CASSWTSLGIDTEAFF. CDR3 bases: TGCGCCAGCAGCTGGACTTCCCTGGGGATCGACACTGAAGCTTTCTTT.